The 13 T cell receptor beta chains below all came from one sample that was sequenced in a study of regulatory T cells in long-lasting Graves disease. TCRdb independently ran MiXCR on the reads; one entry per CDR3 protein. The sample yields about 640 distinct CDR3 sequences, 58% seen once. From RNA extracted from PBMCs, the TCR library was made. The material sequenced was peripheral blood mononuclear cells (PBMCs), taken with antithyroid drug treatment, in newly diagnosed or persistent Graves disease (not recorded which). These receptors originate from a female donor with Graves disease.

The chain combines TRBV5-1 with TRBJ1-1; D perhaps matches TRBD1 (5 bases). CDR3 length equals 16 residues. V was pared by 0 bases and J by 5 bases, with 17 bases between. Germline V gives CDR1 SGHRS, CDR2 YFSETQ. The DNA for the CDR3 is TGCGCCAGCAGCTTGGAATGGCGGGGGGTTGATACTGAAGCTTTCTTT. Residues: CASSLEWRGVDTEAFF.

The chain employs TRBV27 and TRBJ2-1, with 10 positions matching TRBD1. V was pared by 0 bases and J by 4 bases, with 0 bases of the junction left unmatched. The V gene's germline CDR1 is MNHEY and CDR2 SMNVEV (reference sequence). There are 15 residues in the CDR3. The CDR3 loop reads CASSLSGQGYNEQFF. The CDR3 DNA is TGTGCCAGCAGTTTATCGGGACAGGGGTACAATGAGCAGTTCTTC.

This clonotype was recorded a few times. The CDR3 region has the DNA TGTGCCAGCAGTGAAGTCTATGGATCCTACGAGCAGTACTTC. Amino acids: CASSEVYGSYEQYF. This rearrangement joins TRBV2 to TRBJ2-7, with no clear D. CDR1 SNHLY and CDR2 FYNNEI come from the germline V gene. The CDR3 covers 14 residues. Trimming stripped 1 base from V and 1 base from J, with 8 bases between.

In its sample, this clonotype was seen a few times. The chain has TRBV3-1 and TRBJ1-2; TRBD1 might be the D (5 bases). The germline V gene has CDR1 LGHDT and CDR2 YNNKEL (reference sequence). The CDR3 has 16 amino acids. Trimming took off 4 bases at V and 0 bases at J, with 15 bases between the two ends. CDR3 in DNA: TGTGCCAGCAGCCCCAGCGGGGCCAGGACTAACTATGGCTACACCTTC. This translates into CASSPSGARTNYGYTF.

This clonotype was observed once. The chain links TRBV5-1 to TRBJ1-1; 11 nucleotides agree with TRBD1. Germline assignment: CDR1 SGHRS and CDR2 YFSETQ. The V gene end was trimmed by 2 bases and the J gene end by 6 bases; junction bases not matched to a gene: 9. The CDR3 totals 16 residues. This chain's CDR3 is CASSFGTGGVAAEAFF. The CDR3 bases are TGCGCCAGCAGCTTCGGGACAGGGGGAGTTGCCGCTGAAGCTTTCTTT.

This clonotype was counted a few times. The V call is TRBV23-1, the J call TRBJ1-2; tentative D call: TRBD1 (5 bases). TRBV23-1 is an open reading frame whose function is uncertain. V lost 8 bases to trimming and J lost 3 bases, with 13 bases between them. The CDR3 consists of 13 residues. CDR3 in amino acids: CASPRGDYYGYTF. CDR3 nucleotides: TGCGCCAGCCCCAGAGGGGACTACTATGGCTACACCTTC.

This chain links TRBV5-1 with TRBJ2-7; D is unclear. Germline V gives CDR1 SGHRS, CDR2 YFSETQ. This CDR3 comprises 12 residues. Deletions cut 4 bases from V and 2 bases from J, with 7 bases between. In nucleotides, the CDR3 is TGCGCCAGCAGCGTGACCCCCTACGAGCAGTACTTC. It yields the protein CASSVTPYEQYF.

This chain connects TRBV3-1 to TRBJ2-5; D uncertain. The CDR3 runs to 15 residues. Germline-derived CDR1 and CDR2 are LGHDT and YNNKEL (reference sequence). With 0 bases removed from V and 1 base from J, the gap between germline ends came to 9 bases. CDR3: CASSQEYGSQETQYF. The DNA for the CDR3 is TGTGCCAGCAGCCAAGAGTATGGGTCCCAAGAGACCCAGTACTTC.

The chain has TRBV27 and TRBJ2-7; 7 positions match TRBD1. Germline lookup yields CDR1 MNHEY and CDR2 SMNVEV (reference sequence). V trimming: 8 bases; J trimming: 3 bases; junction bases outside the gene matches: 10. CDR3 length: 14 residues. As DNA, the CDR3 is TGTGCCAGCGCTAGGCAGGGGGACCTCTACGAGCAGTACTTC. It codes for CASARQGDLYEQYF.

This chain joins TRBV5-1 and TRBJ2-1, with 11 bases matching TRBD2. V lost 3 bases, J lost 1 base, and 6 bases stayed unmatched. The CDR3 loop spans 17 amino acids. Per the germline V gene, CDR1 is SGHRS and CDR2 is YFSETQ. The CDR3 region is CASSSRTSGLSYNEQFF. DNA for the CDR3: TGCGCCAGCAGCTCCCGGACTAGCGGGTTATCCTACAATGAGCAGTTCTTC.

The CDR3, as DNA: TGTGCCAGCACTCAGACTAGCGGGAGGGGGAGTGAGCAGTTCTTC. Translated, it gives CASTQTSGRGSEQFF. J is TRBJ2-1 and V is TRBV6-6; TRBD2 aligns across 14 bases. V shed 7 bases and J 9 bases; nucleotides not matched to a gene: 8. Germline V gene lookup returns CDR1 MNHNY and CDR2 SVGAGI (reference sequence). This CDR3 contains 15 residues.

V is TRBV7-9 and J is TRBJ1-4; the match to TRBD1 covers 9 bases. Germline V lookup: CDR1 SEHNR, CDR2 FQNEAQ (reference sequence). The junction had 6 bases not matched to a gene; V was cut back by 6 bases and J by 7 bases. This CDR3 comprises 14 residues. The chain's CDR3 is CASSPGTGSEKLFF. The CDR3 nucleotides read TGTGCCAGCAGTCCCGGGACAGGGAGTGAAAAACTGTTTTTT.

The rearrangement links TRBV6-5 to TRBJ2-4, with D perhaps given as TRBD1 or TRBD2 (5 bases each). The CDR3 has 17 residues. The V gene lost 6 bases and the J gene lost 0 bases, with 18 bases spanning the gap. Germline lookup yields CDR1 MNHEY and CDR2 SVGAGI. CDR3 nucleotides: TGTGCCAGCAGACCCTTGGGACCCGGAGGAGCCAAAAACATTCAGTACTTC. The encoded protein is CASRPLGPGGAKNIQYF.